This T cell receptor (beta chain) came from a study of identifying expanded T cells in peripheral blood. The V segment lost 6 bases and the J segment 4 bases; nucleotides outside the gene matches: 7. The CDR3 consists of 15 residues. Per germline, CDR1 KGHSH and CDR2 LQKENI. This clone was picked up one time. Libraries were prepared by immunoSEQ multiplex PCR; TCRdb keeps only in-frame clonotypes and omits some of them. The data hold some 70,000 clones, with 85% to 90% observed a single time. Sample: blood. The rearrangement joins TRBV18 to TRBJ2-3; 10 bases agree with TRBD1. This TCR came from a person aged 18-70 years in good health. CDR3 protein: CASSRTGGKADTQYF. The CDR3, as DNA: TGTGCCAGCTCGCGGACAGGGGGTAAAGCAGATACGCAGTATTTT.